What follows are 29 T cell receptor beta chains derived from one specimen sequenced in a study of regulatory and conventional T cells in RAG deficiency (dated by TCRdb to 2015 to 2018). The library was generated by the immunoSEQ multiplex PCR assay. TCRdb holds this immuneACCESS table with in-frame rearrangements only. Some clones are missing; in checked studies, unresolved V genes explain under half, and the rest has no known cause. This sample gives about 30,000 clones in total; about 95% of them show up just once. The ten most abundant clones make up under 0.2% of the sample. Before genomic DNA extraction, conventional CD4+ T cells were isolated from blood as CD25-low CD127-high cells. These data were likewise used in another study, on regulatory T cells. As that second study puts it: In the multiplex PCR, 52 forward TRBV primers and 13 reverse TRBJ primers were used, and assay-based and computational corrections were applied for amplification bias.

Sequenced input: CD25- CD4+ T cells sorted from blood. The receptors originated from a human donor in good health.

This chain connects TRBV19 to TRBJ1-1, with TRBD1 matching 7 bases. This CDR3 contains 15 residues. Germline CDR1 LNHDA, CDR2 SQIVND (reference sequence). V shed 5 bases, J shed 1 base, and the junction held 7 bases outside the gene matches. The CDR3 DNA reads TGTGCCAGTAGTGTTGGACAGGTCCGGAACACTGAAGCTTTCTTT. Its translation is CASSVGQVRNTEAFF.

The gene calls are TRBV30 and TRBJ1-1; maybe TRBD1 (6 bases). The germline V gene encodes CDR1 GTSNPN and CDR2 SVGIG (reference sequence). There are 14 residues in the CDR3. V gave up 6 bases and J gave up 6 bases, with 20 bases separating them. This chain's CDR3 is CACRRGPGDPEAFF. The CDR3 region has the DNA TGTGCCTGCCGCCGGGGCCCAGGGGACCCTGAAGCTTTCTTT.

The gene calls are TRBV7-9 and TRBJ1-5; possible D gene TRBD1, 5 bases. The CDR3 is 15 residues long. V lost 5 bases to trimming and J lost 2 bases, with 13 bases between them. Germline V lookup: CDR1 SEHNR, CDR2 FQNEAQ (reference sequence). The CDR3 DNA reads TGTGCCAGCAGCCAATGGGGGAGGGGCAATCAGCCCCAGCATTTT. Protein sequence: CASSQWGRGNQPQHF.

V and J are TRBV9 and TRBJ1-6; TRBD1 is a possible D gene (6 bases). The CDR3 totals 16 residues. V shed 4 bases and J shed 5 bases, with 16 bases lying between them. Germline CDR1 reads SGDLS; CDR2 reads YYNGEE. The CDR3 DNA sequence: TGTGCCAGCAGCAGTCCCCCAGGGGCGGATAATTCACCCCTCCACTTT. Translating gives CASSSPPGADNSPLHF.

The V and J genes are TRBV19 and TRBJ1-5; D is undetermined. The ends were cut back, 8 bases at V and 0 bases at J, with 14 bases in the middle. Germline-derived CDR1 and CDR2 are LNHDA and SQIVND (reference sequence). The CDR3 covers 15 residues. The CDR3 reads CASSPELYSNQPQHF. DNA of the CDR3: TGTGCCAGTTCCCCTGAACTGTATAGCAATCAGCCCCAGCATTTT.

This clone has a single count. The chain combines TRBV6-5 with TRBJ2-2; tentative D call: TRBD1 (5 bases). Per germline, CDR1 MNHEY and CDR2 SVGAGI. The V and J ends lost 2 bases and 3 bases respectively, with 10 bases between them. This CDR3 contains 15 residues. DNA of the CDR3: TGTGCCAGCAGTTACGGTGACAGAGACACCGGGGAGCTGTTTTTT. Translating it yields CASSYGDRDTGELFF.

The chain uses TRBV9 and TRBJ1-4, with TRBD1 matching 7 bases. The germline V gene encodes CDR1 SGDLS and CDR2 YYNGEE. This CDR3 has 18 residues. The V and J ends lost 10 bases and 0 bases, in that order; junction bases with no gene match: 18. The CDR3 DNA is TGTGCCCTACAGCGTAGGTCAGGGGGGTCAGCAACTAATGAAAAACTGTTTTTT. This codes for CALQRRSGGSATNEKLFF.

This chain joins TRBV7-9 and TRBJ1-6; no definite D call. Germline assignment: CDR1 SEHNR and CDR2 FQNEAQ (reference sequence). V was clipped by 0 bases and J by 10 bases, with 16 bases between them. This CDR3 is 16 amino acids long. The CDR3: CASSLASLGGSSPLHF. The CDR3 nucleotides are TGTGCCAGCAGCTTAGCTTCTCTGGGAGGAAGCTCACCCCTCCACTTT.

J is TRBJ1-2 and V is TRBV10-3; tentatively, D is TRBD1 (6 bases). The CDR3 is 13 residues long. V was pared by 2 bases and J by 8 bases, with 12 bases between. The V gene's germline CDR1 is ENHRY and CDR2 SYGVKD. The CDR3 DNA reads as TGTGCCATCAGTGAGAGAGGGGGAGCAGGCTACACCTTC. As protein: CAISERGGAGYTF.

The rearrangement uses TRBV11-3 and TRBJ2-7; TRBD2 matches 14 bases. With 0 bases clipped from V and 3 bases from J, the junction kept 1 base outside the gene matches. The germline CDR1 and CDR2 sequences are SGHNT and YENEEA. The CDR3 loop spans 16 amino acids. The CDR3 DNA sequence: TGTGCCAGCAGCTTAGATGGGACTAGCGGGGGCTACGAGCAGTACTTC. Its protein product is CASSLDGTSGGYEQYF.

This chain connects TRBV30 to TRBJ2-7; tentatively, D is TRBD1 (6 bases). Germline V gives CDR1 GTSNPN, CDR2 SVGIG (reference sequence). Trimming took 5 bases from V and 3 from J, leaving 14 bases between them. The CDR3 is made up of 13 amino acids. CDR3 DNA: TGTGCCTGGGGGGCGGACAGCCACTACGAGCAGTACTTC. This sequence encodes CAWGADSHYEQYF.

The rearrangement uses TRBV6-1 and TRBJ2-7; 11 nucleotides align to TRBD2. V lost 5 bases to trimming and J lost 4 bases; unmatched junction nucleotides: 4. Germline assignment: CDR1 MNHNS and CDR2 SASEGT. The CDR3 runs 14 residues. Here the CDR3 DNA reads TGTGCCAGCAGTCGACTAGCGGGGCTTTACGAGCAGTACTTC. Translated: CASSRLAGLYEQYF.

The CDR3 DNA reads as TGTGCCAGCAGTTCACAGGGTGGGGAGACCCAGTACTTC. This codes for CASSSQGGETQYF. V usage is TRBV6-5 and J usage is TRBJ2-5, with TRBD1 as a possible D gene (6 bases). Trimming removed 4 bases at V and 5 bases at J, with 11 bases between. This CDR3 is 13 amino acids long. Germline CDR1 and CDR2: MNHEY and SVGAGI.

CDR3 DNA sequence: TGTGCCAGCAGCCCCGGAGGGAGCTCCTATAATTCACCCCTCCACTTT. Amino acids: CASSPGGSSYNSPLHF. This chain links TRBV5-4 with TRBJ1-6; D is unclear. Trimming shortened V by 4 bases and J by 0 bases, and 11 bases separated the two germline ends. The germline V gene has CDR1 SGHNT and CDR2 YYREEE (reference sequence). This CDR3 spans 16 amino acids.

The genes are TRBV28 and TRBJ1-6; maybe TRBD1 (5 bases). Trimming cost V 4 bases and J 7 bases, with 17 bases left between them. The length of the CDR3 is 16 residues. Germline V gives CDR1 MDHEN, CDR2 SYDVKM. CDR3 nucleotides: TGTGCCAGCAGTTCACCCGGGGGTGGAGGCAATTCACCCCTCCACTTT. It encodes CASSSPGGGGNSPLHF.

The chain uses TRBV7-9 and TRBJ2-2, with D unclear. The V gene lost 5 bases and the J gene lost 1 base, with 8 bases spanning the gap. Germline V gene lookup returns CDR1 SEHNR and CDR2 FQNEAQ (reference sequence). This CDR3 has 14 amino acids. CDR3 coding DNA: TGTGCCAGCAGCCTCCCCGTGAACACCGGGGAGCTGTTTTTT. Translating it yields CASSLPVNTGELFF. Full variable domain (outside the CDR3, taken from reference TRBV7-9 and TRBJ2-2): DTGVSQNPRHKITKRGQNVTFRCDPISEHNRLYWYRQTLGQGPEFLTYFQNEAQLEKSRLLSDRFSAERPKGSFSTLEIQRTEQGDSAMYLCASSLPVNTGELFFGEGSRLTVL.

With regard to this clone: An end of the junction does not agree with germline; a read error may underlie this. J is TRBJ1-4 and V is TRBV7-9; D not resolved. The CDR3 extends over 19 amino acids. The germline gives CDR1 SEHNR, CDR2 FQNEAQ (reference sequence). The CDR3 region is CASSVARGSRQATNEKLFF. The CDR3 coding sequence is TGTGCCAGCAGCGTAGCCCGAGGGTCCCGGCAGGCAACTAATGAAAAACTGTTTTTT.

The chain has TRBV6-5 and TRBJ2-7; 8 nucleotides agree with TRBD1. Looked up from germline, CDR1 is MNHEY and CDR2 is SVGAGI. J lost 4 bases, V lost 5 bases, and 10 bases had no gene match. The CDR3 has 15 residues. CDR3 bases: TGTGCCAGCAGTAGGTTACAGGGGGTCGAATACGAGCAGTACTTC. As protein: CASSRLQGVEYEQYF.

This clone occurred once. The CDR3 nucleotides read TGTGCCAGCAGTCAGAGCAGGGTTACCTACGAGCAGTACTTC. This codes for CASSQSRVTYEQYF. V and J are TRBV11-2 and TRBJ2-7, with D possibly being TRBD1 (5 bases). Trimming stripped 6 bases from V and 2 bases from J, with 14 bases between. Per the germline V gene, CDR1 is SGHAT and CDR2 is FQNNGV. This CDR3 has 14 residues.

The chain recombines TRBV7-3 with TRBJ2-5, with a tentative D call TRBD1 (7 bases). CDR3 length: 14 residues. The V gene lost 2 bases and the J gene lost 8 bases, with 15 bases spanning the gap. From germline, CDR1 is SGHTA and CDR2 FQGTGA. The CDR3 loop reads CASSLVGQGGTQYF. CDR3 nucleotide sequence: TGTGCCAGCAGCTTAGTTGGGCAGGGGGGTACCCAGTACTTC.

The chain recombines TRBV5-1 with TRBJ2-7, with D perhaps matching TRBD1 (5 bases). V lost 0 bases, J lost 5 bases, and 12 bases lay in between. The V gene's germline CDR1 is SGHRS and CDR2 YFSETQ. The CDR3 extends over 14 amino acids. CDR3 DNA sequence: TGCGCCAGCAGCTTGGGCTGGGGCAGGCACGAGCAGTACTTC. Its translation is CASSLGWGRHEQYF.

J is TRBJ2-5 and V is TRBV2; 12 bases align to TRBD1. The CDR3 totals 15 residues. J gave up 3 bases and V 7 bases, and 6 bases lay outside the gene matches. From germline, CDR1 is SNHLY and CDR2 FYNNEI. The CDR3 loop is CASTRGQGAEETQYF. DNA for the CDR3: TGTGCCAGCACCCGGGGACAGGGGGCTGAAGAGACCCAGTACTTC.

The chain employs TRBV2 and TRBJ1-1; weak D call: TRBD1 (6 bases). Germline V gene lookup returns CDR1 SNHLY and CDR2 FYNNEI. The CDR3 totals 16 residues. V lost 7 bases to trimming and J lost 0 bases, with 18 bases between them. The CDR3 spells CASTRRGARMNTEAFF. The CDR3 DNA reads TGTGCCAGCACCCGCCGGGGGGCGCGGATGAACACTGAAGCTTTCTTT.

CDR3 in DNA: TGCGCCAGCAGCCCCGGGACAGCTGGAAACACCATATATTTT. It is translated as CASSPGTAGNTIYF. The chain carries TRBV5-1 and TRBJ1-3; TRBD1 aligns across 7 bases. Trimming removed 4 bases from V and 2 bases from J; junction bases left unmatched: 3. Germline V gives CDR1 SGHRS, CDR2 YFSETQ. There are 14 residues in the CDR3.

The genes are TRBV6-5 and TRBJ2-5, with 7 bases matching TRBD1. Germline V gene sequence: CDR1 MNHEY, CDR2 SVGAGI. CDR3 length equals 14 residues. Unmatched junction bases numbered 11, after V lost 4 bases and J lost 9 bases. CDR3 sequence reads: CASSSGQPGEAQYF. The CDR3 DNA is TGTGCCAGCAGTTCGGGACAGCCGGGTGAGGCCCAGTACTTC.

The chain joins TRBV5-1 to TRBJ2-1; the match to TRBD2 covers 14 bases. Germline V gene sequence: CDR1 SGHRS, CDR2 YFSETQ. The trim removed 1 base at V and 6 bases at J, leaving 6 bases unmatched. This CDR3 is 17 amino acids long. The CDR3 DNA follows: TGCGCCAGCAGCTTGAAGTTTGGGACTAGCGGGGGCAATGAGCAGTTCTTC. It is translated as CASSLKFGTSGGNEQFF.

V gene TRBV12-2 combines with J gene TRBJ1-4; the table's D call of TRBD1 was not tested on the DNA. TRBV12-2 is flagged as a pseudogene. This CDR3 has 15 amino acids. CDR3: CASRLFRGVNEKLFF. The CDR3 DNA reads TGTGCAAGTCGCTTGTTCAGGGGAGTGAATGAAAAACTGTTTTTT.

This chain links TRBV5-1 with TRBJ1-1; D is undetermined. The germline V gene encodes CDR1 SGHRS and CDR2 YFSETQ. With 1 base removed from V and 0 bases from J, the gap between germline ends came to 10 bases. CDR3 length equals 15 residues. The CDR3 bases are TGCGCCAGCAGCTTGACAGTCAGTCTGAACACTGAAGCTTTCTTT. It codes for CASSLTVSLNTEAFF.

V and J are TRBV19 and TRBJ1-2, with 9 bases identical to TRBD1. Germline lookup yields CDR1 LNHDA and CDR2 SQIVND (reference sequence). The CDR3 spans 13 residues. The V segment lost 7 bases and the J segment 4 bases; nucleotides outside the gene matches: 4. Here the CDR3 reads CASTGTGTYGYTF. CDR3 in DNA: TGTGCCAGTACCGGGACAGGGACCTATGGCTACACCTTC.